The 19 T cell receptor beta chains below were found in one sample sequenced in a study of blood T cell repertoires in COVID-19. Here immunoSEQ multiplex PCR was the method, and the copy in TCRdb shows in-frame clones only, minus some. The table lists 200,000 to 250,000 clones, approximately 81% of them singletons. The material sequenced was PBMCs or T cells enriched from blood (not recorded which). The receptors originated from a woman between 45 and 65 years old with acute COVID-19.

The gene calls are TRBV6-5 and TRBJ1-2, with 8 positions matching TRBD1. V shed 6 bases and J 4 bases; nucleotides not matched to a gene: 7. Germline assignment: CDR1 MNHEY and CDR2 SVGAGI. The CDR3 is 14 amino acids. CDR3 sequence reads: CASRRRTGFYGYTF. The CDR3 DNA reads as TGTGCCAGCAGGCGCCGGACAGGGTTCTATGGCTACACCTTC.

The V call is TRBV27, the J call TRBJ2-1; TRBD1 aligns across 9 bases. The ends lost 2 bases at V and 7 bases at J; junction bases unmatched: 9. Germline V gene lookup returns CDR1 MNHEY and CDR2 SMNVEV (reference sequence). This CDR3 has 16 amino acids. In DNA, the CDR3 is TGTGCCAGCAGTTTAACGGGACAGGGTAATCGAAATGAGCAGTTCTTC. Translating it yields CASSLTGQGNRNEQFF.

This clone was seen a single time. The V and J genes are TRBV11-2 and TRBJ1-4; D is possibly TRBD1 (5 bases). This CDR3 has 15 amino acids. V was pared by 5 bases and J by 1 base, with 11 bases between. CDR1 and CDR2 from the germline V gene are SGHAT and FQNNGV. In DNA, the CDR3 is TGTGCCAGCAGCCGCGACAGTTTAACTAATGAAAAACTGTTTTTT. Translated: CASSRDSLTNEKLFF.

V is TRBV27 and J is TRBJ1-2; D gene ambiguous. The V and J ends lost 6 bases and 4 bases respectively, with 18 bases between them. There are 15 residues in the CDR3. In germline, CDR1 is MNHEY, CDR2 SMNVEV (reference sequence). The CDR3 protein is CASSDSPWRPYGYTF. The CDR3 DNA sequence: TGTGCCAGCAGCGATAGTCCCTGGAGGCCCTATGGCTACACCTTC.

This sequence joins TRBV19 and TRBJ1-4; D call uncertain. CDR1 LNHDA and CDR2 SQIVND come from the germline V gene (reference sequence). The CDR3 sequence is 16 residues long. V lost 4 bases, J lost 0 bases, and 12 bases lay in between. In DNA form, the CDR3 reads TGTGCCAGTAGTAGGTGGGAGATGGCAACTAATGAAAAACTGTTTTTT. Its translation: CASSRWEMATNEKLFF.

V and J are TRBV7-2 and TRBJ2-1; possibly TRBD2 for D (6 bases). Germline-derived CDR1 and CDR2 are SGHTA and FQGNSA. V was trimmed by 3 bases and J by 0 bases, leaving 9 bases between them. The CDR3 loop spans 15 amino acids. For the CDR3, the DNA is TGTGCCAGCAGCTTCGGCGGGATCTCCTACAATGAGCAGTTCTTC. Its translation: CASSFGGISYNEQFF.

The J gene is TRBJ1-5, the V gene TRBV18, with unresolved D. The CDR3 loop spans 15 amino acids. Germline loops: CDR1 KGHSH, CDR2 LQKENI. V lost 3 bases, J lost 7 bases, and 16 bases lay in between. The CDR3 DNA follows: TGTGCCAGCTCACCGGGAAGGGAGCACGGCCAGCCCCAGCATTTT. It is translated as CASSPGREHGQPQHF.

The chain couples TRBV7-9 to TRBJ2-4; D call uncertain. V was pared by 5 bases and J by 1 base, with 12 bases between. The germline V gene encodes CDR1 SEHNR and CDR2 FQNEAQ (reference sequence). The CDR3 has 15 residues. The CDR3 loop is CASSPDAEAKNIQYF. The CDR3, as DNA: TGTGCCAGCAGCCCCGACGCGGAGGCCAAAAACATTCAGTACTTC.

V is TRBV7-3 and J is TRBJ2-1; TRBD2 matches 8 bases. Germline CDR1 is SGHTA and CDR2 is FQGTGA. J was trimmed by 4 bases and V by 2 bases; bases with no gene match: 7. The CDR3 covers 16 residues. CDR3 sequence (DNA): TGTGCCAGCAGCTTACTTTTGACTAGCGCGTACAATGAGCAGTTCTTC. This encodes CASSLLLTSAYNEQFF.

The genes are TRBV18 and TRBJ2-3, with a possible D match to TRBD2 (5 bases). The CDR3 extends over 16 amino acids. Trimming shortened V by 0 bases and J by 5 bases, and 15 bases separated the two germline ends. Germline CDR1 KGHSH, CDR2 LQKENI. The CDR3 nucleotides read TGTGCCAGCTCACCACCCGGGGTCACCGGGCAAGATACGCAGTATTTT. This translates into CASSPPGVTGQDTQYF.

This sequence joins TRBV7-9 and TRBJ2-1, with TRBD2 matching 13 bases. CDR1 is SEHNR, CDR2 FQNEAQ, per germline (reference sequence). With V trimmed by 5 bases and J by 8 bases, 3 bases remained unmatched. The CDR3 has 14 residues. The CDR3: CASSTSGGAYEQFF. CDR3 nucleotides: TGTGCCAGCAGCACTAGCGGGGGGGCCTATGAGCAGTTCTTC.

The V gene is TRBV5-6, the J gene TRBJ2-7; TRBD2 agrees at 9 bases. CDR1 and CDR2 from the germline V gene are SGHDT and YYEEEE. The CDR3 consists of 15 residues. The V segment lost 3 bases and the J segment 5 bases; nucleotides outside the gene matches: 9. In DNA form, the CDR3 reads TGTGCCAGCAGCTCAGCTGGCGGGAGGGCCCACGAGCAGTACTTC. Translating gives CASSSAGGRAHEQYF.

The V gene is TRBV5-1, the J gene TRBJ2-7; no clear D. CDR1 SGHRS and CDR2 YFSETQ come from the germline V gene. CDR3 length equals 14 residues. Trimming removed 0 bases at V and 0 bases at J, with 7 bases between. The CDR3 coding sequence is TGCGCCAGCAGCTTGGCCCTTAGCTCCTACGAGCAGTACTTC. Translating it yields CASSLALSSYEQYF.

The gene calls are TRBV6-5 and TRBJ2-3; no firm D call. The length of the CDR3 is 14 residues. V lost 6 bases and J 3 bases, leaving 13 bases between the germline ends. Germline CDR1 is MNHEY and CDR2 is SVGAGI. CDR3 residues: CASRSNSRTDTQYF. DNA for the CDR3: TGTGCCAGCAGATCCAATTCGAGGACAGATACGCAGTATTTT.

As DNA, the CDR3 is TGTGCCAGCAGCCAGACAGGGGGCGGAAGTCAGCCCCAGCATTTT. This translates into CASSQTGGGSQPQHF. This chain links TRBV3-1 (or the pseudogene TRBV3-2) with TRBJ1-5, with TRBD1 matching over 10 bases. The germline V gene has CDR1 LGHDT and CDR2 YNNKEL (reference sequence). This CDR3 is built from 15 residues. V lost 3 bases to trimming and J lost 6 bases; unmatched junction nucleotides: 5.

This chain links TRBV4-3 with TRBJ2-3, with 7 nucleotides matching TRBD1. The CDR3 sequence is 16 residues long. The germline CDR1 and CDR2 sequences are LGHNA and YSLEER. Trimming removed 1 base from V and 1 base from J; junction bases left unmatched: 5. The chain's CDR3 is CASSQAGGSGTDTQYF. The CDR3 coding sequence is TGCGCCAGCAGCCAAGCAGGGGGTTCCGGCACAGATACGCAGTATTTT.

The chain links TRBV6-2 or TRBV6-3 to TRBJ1-4, with 9 bases identical to TRBD1. V was clipped by 4 bases and J by 0 bases; unmatched bases: 3. This CDR3 contains 16 residues. In germline, CDR1 is MNHEY, CDR2 SVGEGT. The CDR3 is CASSWGTGTTNEKLFF. The CDR3 DNA is TGTGCCAGCAGTTGGGGGACAGGGACAACTAATGAAAAACTGTTTTTT.

V gene TRBV27 combines with J gene TRBJ2-2; tentative D call: TRBD2 (6 bases). The CDR3 is made up of 14 amino acids. Between the trimmed V and J ends, which lost 6 bases and 5 bases, there was a span of 13 bases. CDR1 and CDR2 (germline): MNHEY, SMNVEV (reference sequence). In DNA form, the CDR3 reads TGTGCCAGCAGCGGGGGAAGATCAACCGGGGAGCTGTTTTTT. This encodes CASSGGRSTGELFF.

The chain is built from TRBV28 and TRBJ1-4; D may be TRBD1 (6 bases). The CDR3 totals 15 residues. Germline CDR1 and CDR2: MDHEN and SYDVKM. Trimming removed 6 bases at V and 8 bases at J, with 19 bases between. The CDR3 protein is CASSSGGGQNEKLFF. CDR3 DNA: TGTGCCAGCAGCTCGGGGGGCGGCCAGAACGAAAAACTGTTTTTT.